This record concerns one T cell receptor (beta chain) sequence. This clone's antigen is unknown. No base-level quality is on record; no much larger clone is a single base apart. Trimming accounts for 3 bases at V and 5 bases at J, while the number of junction bases matched to no gene is 8. The CDR3 measures 15 amino acids from cysteine to phenylalanine. The kept DNA is CDR3 alone, 45 bases in frame from the first base. The CDR1 and CDR2 encoded by the germline V gene (reference sequence) are DFQATT and SNEGSKA. This sample is drawn from a study of blood T cells in healthy people across ages (dated by TCRdb to the mid-2010s). For the wider study: In model experiments, template switching captured roughly one uniquely barcoded TCR beta cDNA molecule for every two T cells. To track age-related changes in TCR beta repertoire diversity, the study relied on deep sequencing normalized with unique cDNA molecular identifiers. The donors were divided into four age groups: young (average approximately 17 years), middle-aged (about 40), aged (approximately 62) and long-lived (82). To avoid experimental bias, donors of different ages were randomly spread across the sequencing lanes. For two donors (one aged 18 to 30 and one aged 80 or older), the study analyzed two additional independent replicas of 1 million unique cDNA reads from the same blood draw.

Broad study findings and their caveats: Because the CMV infection status of the donors was unknown, age-related changes in expanded clonotypes may potentially have been confounded. As age increased, observed TCR beta diversity per million T cells dropped in a roughly linear way, and a significant reduction was already evident by age roughly 36. Total diversity estimates from one million sequenced T cells were considered lower bounds and underestimates. Compared with the aged group, the long-lived group had more naive CD4+ T cells, fewer expanded clones and increased TCR diversity, suggesting age selection. Bulk unsorted PBMC profiling prevented conclusive comparison of naive and antigen-experienced compartments. The percentage of naive T cells measured by flow cytometry correlated strongly with observed TCR beta diversity.

The approximately 39 donors, aged roughly 6 to 95 years, were systemically healthy Caucasian individuals from Russia. Each donor gave roughly 9.5 milliliters of peripheral blood, collected into EDTA-treated Vacutainer tubes. PBMCs were isolated by Ficoll-Paque density-gradient centrifugation, with at least 6 million obtained per sample. Trizol reagent was used to extract total RNA from PBMCs, with at least 5.5 micrograms per sample. For every donor, an aliquot of PBMCs went through flow cytometry to measure the percentages of naive CD45RAhigh/CD27high T cells. Library prep was done by 5' RACE. The instrument was an Illumina HiSeq 2500. A second about 7 to 11 cycle PCR used a sample-barcoded 5' primer and a J-beta primer mix. Each TCR beta cDNA molecule received a unique molecular identifier from a template-switch 5' adaptor carrying 12 random nucleotides. At least 2.5 million CDR3-containing paired-end reads were obtained from each sample. All of the RNA was converted into first-strand cDNA using the Mint cDNA synthesis kit, with a TRBC-specific oligonucleotide serving as the primer. After uracil-DNA glycosylase treatment, a first 18-cycle PCR used universal primers M1SS and BC2_uni_R on all cDNA. As for how the authors treated the data: Normalization of each sample was performed by random selection of 1 million high-quality reads, each carrying a distinct molecular identifier. Instead of being binned into consensus sequences, reads with shared molecular identifiers were discarded. MiTCR, set to a Q25 quality threshold and the strictest error-elimination algorithm, was used for CDR3 identification, clonotype clustering and error correction. A nonparametric unseen species model with Euler transformation was used to estimate a lower bound on total TCR beta diversity. The raw public reads went through TCRdb reprocessing: fastp at Q25, MiXCR clone calling, in-frame beta chains kept. Rows matching on CDR3 protein sequence are summarized as one entry with the most common DNA and genes. These V and J calls rely on TCRdb rather than the paper's analysis. This sample has 600,000 to 800,000 distinct CDR3 sequences in its table, and 45% to 60% of those were observed once. The top ten hold roughly 14% of the sample.

The clonotype originates from a woman aged 80 or over in good health. The specimen sequenced was blood. The rearranged chain carries TRBV20-1 and TRBJ2-5; 11 nucleotides in the junction match TRBD2. The CDR3 region reads CSASLAGGLRETQYF. Read as DNA, the sequence is TGCAGTGCTAGTTTAGCGGGGGGGCTCCGGGAGACCCAGTACTTC.